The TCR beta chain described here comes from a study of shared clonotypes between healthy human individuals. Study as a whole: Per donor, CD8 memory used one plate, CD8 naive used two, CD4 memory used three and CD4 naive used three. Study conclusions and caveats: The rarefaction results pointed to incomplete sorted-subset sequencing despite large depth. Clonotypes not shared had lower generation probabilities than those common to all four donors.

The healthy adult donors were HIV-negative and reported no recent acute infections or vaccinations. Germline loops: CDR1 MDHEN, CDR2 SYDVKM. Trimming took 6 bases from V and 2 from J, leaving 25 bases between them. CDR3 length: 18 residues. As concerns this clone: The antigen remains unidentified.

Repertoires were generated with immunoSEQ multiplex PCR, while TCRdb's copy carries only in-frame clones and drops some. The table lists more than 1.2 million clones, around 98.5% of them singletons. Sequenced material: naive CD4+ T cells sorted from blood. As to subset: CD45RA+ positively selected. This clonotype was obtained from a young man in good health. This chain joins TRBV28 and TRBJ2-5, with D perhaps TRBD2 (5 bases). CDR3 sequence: CASSLLARDWRRQETQYF. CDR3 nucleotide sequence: TGTGCCAGCAGCCTGCTTGCTAGAGACTGGAGGCGACAAGAGACCCAGTACTTC.